This entry lists 29 T cell receptor beta chains sequenced from one sample in a study of Ad26.COV2.S vaccination and SARS-CoV-2 variants. As to treatment: some 20 received Ad26.COV2.S at low or high dose, single or two shots; 5 received placebo; per-sample allocation not given. The investigators took samples on day 63 after the first vaccine or placebo injection. Sequencing used immunoSEQ multiplex PCR; TCRdb keeps in-frame clones, though not all of them. Counted here are hundreds of thousands of clones, about nine tenths occurring once; the ten biggest clones make up 3.4%. Sequencing used peripheral blood, obtained in a trial of Ad26.COV2.S vaccine versus placebo. These receptors all stem from a person aged 18-60 years who received the Ad26.COV2.S COVID-19 vaccine or a placebo.

V usage is TRBV15 and J usage is TRBJ1-6; D is perhaps TRBD1 (5 bases). This CDR3 region has 15 residues. Trimming removed 1 base at V and 10 bases at J, with 14 bases between. CDR1 is LNHNV and CDR2 is YYDKDF in the germline V gene (reference sequence). The CDR3 region is CATSRGKQGWSPLHF. CDR3 DNA: TGTGCCACCAGCAGAGGGAAGCAGGGCTGGTCACCCCTCCACTTT.

The chain joins TRBV3-1 (or the pseudogene TRBV3-2) to TRBJ2-3; 7 bases agree with TRBD1. Germline V gene lookup returns CDR1 LGHDT and CDR2 YNNKEL (reference sequence). CDR3 length: 15 amino acids. After removal of 1 base from V and 0 bases from J, the junction contained 1 base not matched to a gene. CDR3 loop: CASSQGTGSTDTQYF. CDR3 DNA sequence: TGTGCCAGCAGCCAAGGGACAGGTAGCACAGATACGCAGTATTTT.

The rearrangement joins TRBV9 to TRBJ2-7; D might be TRBD2 (5 bases). This CDR3 has 13 amino acids. V lost 1 base to trimming and J lost 6 bases, with 11 bases between them. In germline, CDR1 is SGDLS, CDR2 YYNGEE. In DNA, the CDR3 is TGTGCCAGCAGCGTACGGGGAGTCGGCGAGCAGTACTTC. It yields the protein CASSVRGVGEQYF.

This sequence joins TRBV7-2 and TRBJ1-5; D is ambiguous. Per the germline V gene, CDR1 is SGHTA and CDR2 is FQGNSA. V was clipped by 6 bases and J by 4 bases, with 10 bases between them. The CDR3 is 13 amino acids. CDR3 region: CASSPQRNQPQHF. CDR3 in DNA: TGTGCCAGCAGTCCCCAGAGAAATCAGCCCCAGCATTTT.

The CDR3 nucleotides read TGTGCCAGCAGCTTTGGGGGGTCCACAGATACGCAGTATTTT. Residues: CASSFGGSTDTQYF. This chain connects TRBV11-3 to TRBJ2-3; a weak D match, TRBD2 (6 bases). V was clipped by 3 bases and J by 2 bases, with 9 bases between them. The CDR3 is 14 amino acids. Germline V lookup: CDR1 SGHNT, CDR2 YENEEA. Combining the CDR3 with reference TRBV11-3 and TRBJ2-3 gives the whole variable domain EAGVVQSPRYKIIEKKQPVAFWCNPISGHNTLYWYLQNLGQGPELLIRYENEEAVDDSQLPKDRFSAERLKGVDSTLKIQPAELGDSAVYLCASSFGGSTDTQYFGPGTRLTVL.

The CDR3 coding sequence is TGTGCCAGCACCCCCGGACAGGTCAGCACAGATACGCAGTATTTT. This encodes CASTPGQVSTDTQYF. This chain links TRBV6-2 or TRBV6-3 with TRBJ2-3; 7 bases are a match to TRBD1. J was trimmed by 0 bases and V by 7 bases; bases with no gene match: 7. CDR1 and CDR2 from the germline V gene are MNHEY and SVGEGT. There are 15 residues in the CDR3.

The CDR3 region has the DNA TGTGCCAGCAGCCCCTCCGTGAACACTGAAGCTTTCTTT. Protein product: CASSPSVNTEAFF. The rearrangement uses TRBV5-5 and TRBJ1-1, with unresolved D. The germline gives CDR1 SGHKS, CDR2 YYEKEE (reference sequence). The CDR3 consists of 13 residues. The germline V and J ends were trimmed by 4 bases and 0 bases, with 7 bases remaining between them.

This sequence joins TRBV13 and TRBJ2-3; 8 bases map to TRBD2. V shed 2 bases and J 5 bases; nucleotides not matched to a gene: 9. CDR1 and CDR2 from the germline V gene are PRHDT and FYEKMQ (reference sequence). The length of the CDR3 is 16 residues. The CDR3 protein is CASSLSRAGAGDTQYF. CDR3 DNA: TGTGCCAGCAGCTTAAGTCGAGCGGGGGCCGGAGATACGCAGTATTTT.

The rearrangement joins TRBV16 to TRBJ1-4, with D unclear. The CDR3 extends over 15 amino acids. Germline CDR1 reads KGHSY; CDR2 reads FQNENV. V was cut by 1 base and J by 0 bases, with 6 bases left in between. In nucleotides, the CDR3 is TGTGCCAGCAGCCAATTAGAATCAACTAATGAAAAACTGTTTTTT. This translates into CASSQLESTNEKLFF.

The count of this clone is one. This rearrangement joins TRBV5-1 to TRBJ1-1, with D possibly being TRBD1 (5 bases). This CDR3 is 18 amino acids long. The germline V gene has CDR1 SGHRS and CDR2 YFSETQ. Trimming took off 2 bases at V and 3 bases at J, with 23 bases between the two ends. The CDR3 here is CASSLKADGGKWDTEAFF. CDR3 in DNA: TGCGCCAGCAGCTTAAAGGCTGATGGGGGGAAGTGGGACACTGAAGCTTTCTTT.

This rearrangement joins TRBV6-2 or TRBV6-3 to TRBJ1-6; 7 bases align to TRBD1. With V trimmed by 5 bases and J by 9 bases, 7 bases remained unmatched. The CDR3 totals 14 residues. From germline, CDR1 is MNHEY and CDR2 SVGEGT. CDR3 nucleotides: TGTGCCAGCAGTCCCGGGACAGAATCTTCACCCCTCCACTTT. Encoded protein: CASSPGTESSPLHF.

The gene calls are TRBV5-1 and TRBJ1-4; no clear D. Germline-derived CDR1 and CDR2 are SGHRS and YFSETQ. The CDR3 contains 16 residues. Trimming took off 0 bases at V and 1 base at J, with 10 bases between the two ends. The CDR3 reads CASSLDGSGTNEKLFF. The CDR3 DNA is TGCGCCAGCAGCTTGGATGGTAGCGGAACTAATGAAAAACTGTTTTTT.

V is TRBV4-1 and J is TRBJ1-2; possible D gene TRBD1, 5 bases. Germline V CDR1 and CDR2: MGHRA, YSYEKL. This CDR3 spans 15 amino acids. The V end lost 1 base, the J end lost 3 bases, and 12 bases lay between the germline ends. This CDR3 reads CASSQVGGSDYGYTF. CDR3 nucleotides: TGCGCCAGCAGCCAAGTGGGGGGATCGGACTATGGCTACACCTTC.

CDR3 DNA sequence: TGTGCCAGCAGTCTCCGGGCCGAGAATGAGCAGTTCTTC. Translating gives CASSLRAENEQFF. The chain recombines TRBV6-6 with TRBJ2-1; D is undetermined. V dropped 5 bases and J dropped 7 bases, with 12 bases sitting between them. The CDR3 runs 13 residues. Germline V gives CDR1 MNHNY, CDR2 SVGAGI (reference sequence).

The chain links TRBV30 to TRBJ1-6, with TRBD1 matching 7 bases. J lost 10 bases, V lost 5 bases, and 5 bases had no gene match. The V gene's germline CDR1 is GTSNPN and CDR2 SVGIG (reference sequence). The CDR3 is 12 residues long. The CDR3: CAWDREQSPLHF. CDR3 nucleotides: TGTGCCTGGGACAGGGAGCAGTCACCCCTCCACTTT.

The chain recombines TRBV27 with TRBJ1-1, with no clear D. CDR1 and CDR2 (germline): MNHEY, SMNVEV (reference sequence). Trimming shortened V by 6 bases and J by 1 base, and 9 bases separated the two germline ends. The CDR3 runs to 13 residues. CDR3 loop: CASSDTPNTEAFF. The CDR3 DNA reads TGTGCCAGCAGCGATACGCCGAACACTGAAGCTTTCTTT.

This clone was picked up one time. V usage is TRBV5-1 and J usage is TRBJ2-7; D perhaps matches TRBD1 (5 bases). The V and J ends lost 0 bases and 3 bases respectively, with 10 bases between them. Germline V gene data show CDR1 as SGHRS and CDR2 as YFSETQ. The length of the CDR3 is 14 residues. The CDR3 sequence is CASSLEQGFYEQYF. As DNA, the CDR3 is TGCGCCAGCAGCTTGGAGCAGGGCTTCTACGAGCAGTACTTC.

The sample holds a few counts of this clone. V and J are TRBV9 and TRBJ1-4, with D hard to call. Germline V gives CDR1 SGDLS, CDR2 YYNGEE. Trimming removed 2 bases at V and 3 bases at J, with 11 bases between. The CDR3 has 15 residues. As DNA, the CDR3 is TGTGCCAGCAGCGTGGAGCCCTGGGCTAATGAAAAACTGTTTTTT. It codes for CASSVEPWANEKLFF.

The chain carries TRBV2 and TRBJ2-1; either TRBD1 or TRBD2 may fit D (5 bases each). V dropped 7 bases and J dropped 15 bases, with 13 bases sitting between them. This CDR3 region has 10 residues. Germline lookup yields CDR1 SNHLY and CDR2 FYNNEI. CDR3 residues: CASIGAGLFF. As DNA, the CDR3 is TGTGCCAGCATTGGGGCGGGTCTGTTCTTC. The full variable domain, its missing parts supplied by reference TRBV2 and TRBJ2-1, is EPEVTQTPSHQVTQMGQEVILRCVPISNHLYFYWYRQILGQKVEFLVSFYNNEISEKSEIFDDQFSVERPDGSNFTLKIRSTKLEDSAMYFCASIGAGLFFGPGTRLTVL.

V and J are TRBV7-2 and TRBJ2-3; 10 nucleotides align to TRBD2. The CDR3 sequence is 16 residues long. Germline CDR1 is SGHTA and CDR2 is FQGNSA. J gave up 8 bases and V 5 bases, and 13 bases lay outside the gene matches. The CDR3 protein is CASSRSGGPPSGTQYF. CDR3 DNA sequence: TGTGCCAGCAGCCGTAGCGGGGGGCCACCTTCGGGTACGCAGTATTTT.

The rearrangement joins TRBV19 to TRBJ1-5; D perhaps matches TRBD1 (6 bases). V dropped 2 bases and J dropped 0 bases, with 23 bases sitting between them. Per the germline V gene, CDR1 is LNHDA and CDR2 is SQIVND (reference sequence). The CDR3 is 20 residues long. The CDR3 region is CASSIRGGLFVGYSNQPQHF. CDR3 nucleotides: TGTGCCAGTAGTATAAGAGGGGGTCTATTCGTTGGATATAGCAATCAGCCCCAGCATTTT.

The gene calls are TRBV6-5 and TRBJ2-1; 9 positions match TRBD1. V shed 7 bases, J shed 5 bases, and the junction held 6 bases outside the gene matches. The CDR3 loop spans 14 amino acids. Per the germline V gene, CDR1 is MNHEY and CDR2 is SVGAGI. The CDR3 here is CASIIRTGDNEQFF. The CDR3 nucleotides are TGTGCCAGCATCATAAGGACAGGGGACAATGAGCAGTTCTTC.

This clone has just a few counts. V is TRBV2 and J is TRBJ1-2; 8 bases map to TRBD1. Germline loops: CDR1 SNHLY, CDR2 FYNNEI. This CDR3 comprises 14 residues. With 3 bases clipped from V and 8 bases from J, the junction kept 8 bases outside the gene matches. The CDR3 DNA sequence: TGTGCCAGCAGTGATTCCAGGGGGCTGAGGGGCTACACCTTC. It encodes CASSDSRGLRGYTF.

The chain carries TRBV3-1 (or the pseudogene TRBV3-2) and TRBJ1-4, with D perhaps TRBD1 (6 bases). Germline V gene data show CDR1 as LGHDT and CDR2 as YNNKEL (reference sequence). Trimming pared 0 bases from V and 5 bases from J, leaving 13 bases between. The length of the CDR3 is 16 residues. Here the CDR3 reads CASSQEGQSGNEKLFF. The CDR3 nucleotides are TGTGCCAGCAGCCAAGAAGGACAGAGCGGCAATGAAAAACTGTTTTTT.

Only a few counts were recorded for this clone. The chain recombines TRBV29-1 with TRBJ2-1, with 7 bases identical to TRBD1. In germline, CDR1 is SQVTM, CDR2 ANQGSEA. V gave up 8 bases and J gave up 10 bases; unmatched junction bases: 14. The CDR3 is 13 residues long. CDR3 sequence (DNA): TGCAGCAACAGTCGGACAGGAGTGGAAGAGCAGTTCTTC. Translated: CSNSRTGVEEQFF.

The J gene is TRBJ2-2, the V gene TRBV30; D not resolved. Germline V gives CDR1 GTSNPN, CDR2 SVGIG (reference sequence). This CDR3 contains 11 residues. The ends were cut back, 1 base at V and 6 bases at J, with 3 bases in the middle. The CDR3 sequence is CAWSDPGELFF. CDR3 nucleotide sequence: TGTGCCTGGAGTGACCCCGGGGAGCTGTTTTTT.

The V gene is TRBV30, the J gene TRBJ2-7; 7 bases are a match to TRBD1. The CDR3 is 15 residues long. V lost 7 bases to trimming and J lost 5 bases; unmatched junction nucleotides: 17. Germline V gene lookup returns CDR1 GTSNPN and CDR2 SVGIG (reference sequence). The CDR3 region has the DNA TGTGCCTCGATCCTTTTCGAGGGGGCGCGGGACGAGCAGTACTTC. Its translation: CASILFEGARDEQYF. The variable domain in full, with the rest retrieved from reference TRBV30 and TRBJ2-7, is SQTIHQWPATLVQPVGSPLSLECTVEGTSNPNLYWYRQAAGRGLQLLFYSVGIGQISSEVPQNLSASRPQDRQFILSSKKLLLSDSGFYLCASILFEGARDEQYFGPGTRLTVT.

The chain joins TRBV9 to TRBJ2-6; D is ambiguous. V was shortened by 5 bases and J by 1 base, with 7 bases between the two germline ends. CDR3 length: 14 amino acids. The V gene's germline CDR1 is SGDLS and CDR2 YYNGEE. This CDR3 is CASSHRSGANVLTF. Written as DNA, the CDR3 is TGTGCCAGCAGTCATAGATCTGGGGCCAACGTCCTGACTTTC.

The V gene is TRBV4-2, the J gene TRBJ2-7, with 12 positions matching TRBD1. Losses at the gene ends were 1 base for V and 7 bases for J; bases not matched to a gene: 8. Germline V CDR1 and CDR2: LGHNA, YNFKEQ. The CDR3 is made up of 16 amino acids. The CDR3 DNA is TGTGCCAGCAGCCAAGGGGACAGGGGGCGCCTGGGGGAGCAGTACTTC. It codes for CASSQGDRGRLGEQYF.